Presented here are 6 T cell receptor beta chains from one specimen sequenced in a study of T cell repertoires in cytomegalovirus infection. TCRdb called the reads again in MiXCR, with one record for every CDR3 protein. The data hold roughly 280,000 distinct CDR3 sequences, with roughly an eighth observed a single time. Sequencing input: PBMCs. These receptors were collected from a human donor in good health (CMV status not recorded). Some clones in this sample may be carry-over from other donors' samples.

This clonotype has a count of ten or more. The chain is built from TRBV7-2 and TRBJ2-2; D is possibly TRBD1 (5 bases). This CDR3 is 16 amino acids long. Deletions cut 2 bases from V and 7 bases from J, with 17 bases between. Germline values: CDR1 SGHTA, CDR2 FQGNSA. As DNA, the CDR3 is TGTGCCAGCAGCTTACACAGGTCCCCTCTGAACGGGGAGCTGTTTTTT. Protein product: CASSLHRSPLNGELFF.

This clonotype has a count of ten or more. The chain combines TRBV28 with TRBJ1-4, with D perhaps TRBD1 (5 bases). The V end lost 5 bases, the J end lost 2 bases, and 12 bases lay between the germline ends. The CDR3 contains 15 residues. The germline gives CDR1 MDHEN, CDR2 SYDVKM. The DNA of the CDR3 is TGTGCCAGCAGTGCCCTGGGGGACACTAATGAAAAACTGTTTTTT. This codes for CASSALGDTNEKLFF. The full variable domain, rest sourced from reference TRBV28 and TRBJ1-4, is DVKVTQSSRYLVKRTGEKVFLECVQDMDHENMFWYRQDPGLGLRLIYFSYDVKMKEKGDIPEGYSVSREKKERFSLILESASTNQTSMYLCASSALGDTNEKLFFGSGTQLSVL.

The rearrangement joins TRBV30 to TRBJ2-7; the D is unclear. Germline CDR1 is GTSNPN and CDR2 is SVGIG (reference sequence). Trimming shortened V by 0 bases and J by 5 bases, and 8 bases separated the two germline ends. The CDR3 has 12 residues. The CDR3 loop is CAWSVLWDEQYF. CDR3 nucleotide sequence: TGTGCCTGGAGTGTACTCTGGGACGAGCAGTACTTC.

This clonotype was seen only a few times. The V gene is TRBV12-5, the J gene TRBJ1-2; D is unclear. Germline V gene lookup returns CDR1 LGHNT and CDR2 FRNRAP. Trimming took 1 base from V and 7 from J, leaving 13 bases between them. This CDR3 has 14 residues. The CDR3 DNA sequence: TGTGCTAGTGGTTTGGGGACCCGGTCATTTGGCTACACCTTC. Translation: CASGLGTRSFGYTF.

This clonotype was counted ten times or more. V usage is TRBV12-3 or TRBV12-4 and J usage is TRBJ2-3, with TRBD2 matching over 8 bases. The CDR3 has 14 residues. Losses at the gene ends were 5 bases for V and 4 bases for J; bases not matched to a gene: 5. CDR3 residues: CASSPTGLADTQYF. The CDR3 region has the DNA TGTGCCAGCAGTCCTACGGGACTAGCAGATACGCAGTATTTT.

This clonotype showed up many times. The genes are TRBV2 and TRBJ2-5, with TRBD1 matching over 7 bases. The V gene's germline CDR1 is SNHLY and CDR2 FYNNEI. The CDR3 spans 13 residues. Trimming took 7 bases from V and 5 from J; bases not matched to a gene: 7. The CDR3 is CASNPDRVETQYF. In DNA form, the CDR3 reads TGTGCCAGCAACCCCGACAGGGTCGAGACCCAGTACTTC.